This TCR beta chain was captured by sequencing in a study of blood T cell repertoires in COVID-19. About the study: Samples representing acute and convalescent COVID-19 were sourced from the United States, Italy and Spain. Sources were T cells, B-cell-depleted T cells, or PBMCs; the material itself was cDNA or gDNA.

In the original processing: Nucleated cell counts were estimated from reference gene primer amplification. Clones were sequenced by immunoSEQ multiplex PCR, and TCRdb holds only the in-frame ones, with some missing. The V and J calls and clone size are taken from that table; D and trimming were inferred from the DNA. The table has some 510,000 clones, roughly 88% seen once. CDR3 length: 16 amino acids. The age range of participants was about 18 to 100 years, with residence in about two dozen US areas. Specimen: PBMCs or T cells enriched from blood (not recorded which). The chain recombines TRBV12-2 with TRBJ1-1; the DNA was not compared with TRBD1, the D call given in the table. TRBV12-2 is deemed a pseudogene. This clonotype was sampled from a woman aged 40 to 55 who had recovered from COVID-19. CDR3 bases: TGTGCAAGTCGCTTAGCGCAGGACATCCAGGGAACTGAAGCTTTCTTT. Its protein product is CASRLAQDIQGTEAFF.